The rows below give T cell receptor beta chains drawn from one sample of a study of T cells in Graves' hyperthyroidism and ophthalmopathy. TCRdb called the multiplex PCR reads again in MiXCR, with one record for every CDR3 protein. The table includes fewer than 600,000 distinct CDR3 sequences, roughly an eighth detected once. What was sequenced was blood. The source of these receptors is a woman aged 18-29 years with Graves' hyperthyroidism. The CDR3 runs from the conserved cysteine through the conserved F or W. D genes are given only for firm matches. Clone size is shown for a subset of rows, as once, few, many or a class of expanded clone.

d_call,j_call,clone_size,v_call,cdr3_nt,cdr3_aa
-,TRBJ2-1,-,TRBV12-3/TRBV12-4,TGTGCCAGCAGTCTCGAGCTATATAACAATGAGCAGTTCTTC,CASSLELYNNEQFF
-,TRBJ2-2,-,TRBV5-1,TGCGCCAGCAGCTTCGGACCCCTGGGCACCGGGGAGCTGTTTTTT,CASSFGPLGTGELFF
TRBD1,TRBJ2-1,many,TRBV20-1,TGCAGTGCCACCCGCCGGGACAGGGTCTACAATGAGCAGTTCTTC,CSATRRDRVYNEQFF
-,TRBJ2-4,many,TRBV11-3,TGTGCCAGCGTGGGGGGGGCGTTTCGCATTCAGTACTTC,CASVGGAFRIQYF
TRBD1,TRBJ1-1,many,TRBV30,TGTGCCTTGGACAGGGGGTTGGACACTGAAGCTTTCTTT,CALDRGLDTEAFF
-,TRBJ2-5,many,TRBV28,TGTGCCAGCAGTAAAGGCCCACAACTAGACCTCCGGGAGACCCAGTACTTC,CASSKGPQLDLRETQYF
TRBD2,TRBJ2-2,-,TRBV3-1,TGTGCCAGCAGCCTAGAGACTAGCGGGCCGAGCACCGGGGAGCTCTTTTTT,CASSLETSGPSTGELFF
TRBD2,TRBJ2-3,-,TRBV6-1,TGTGCCAGCGGGAGGGGCCGCGCTGCAAGCCTCACAGATACGCAGTATTTT,CASGRGRAASLTDTQYF
-,TRBJ1-5,few,TRBV19,TGTGCCAGTAGTAGGACAGCTAATCAGCCCCAGCATTTT,CASSRTANQPQHF
-,TRBJ2-4,many,TRBV12-3/TRBV12-4,TGTGCCAGCAGTGGTACCATTCAGTACTTC,CASSGTIQYF
TRBD2,TRBJ2-3,many,TRBV6-5,TGTGCCAGCAGTTACTCTGGCGGGAGGGCCCCAGATACGCAGTATTTT,CASSYSGGRAPDTQYF
-,TRBJ2-5,-,TRBV9,TGTGCCAGCAGCGTAAAATCAACGGCGGAGACCCAGTACTTC,CASSVKSTAETQYF
-,TRBJ2-5,many,TRBV7-2,TGTGCCAGCAGCTTAGTTGCAGGTCTGGGTGAGACCCAGTACTTC,CASSLVAGLGETQYF
TRBD2,TRBJ2-3,many,TRBV7-8,TGTGCCAGCAGCCGGACTAGCGGGTATGGCACAGATACGCAGTATTTT,CASSRTSGYGTDTQYF
-,TRBJ2-2,many,TRBV6-2/TRBV6-3,TGTGCCAGCAGTTTTCAGGGATTCGGGGAGCTGTTTTTT,CASSFQGFGELFF
-,TRBJ2-1,-,TRBV11-2,TGTGCCAGCAGAGCCGGGACCCACCGCGATGAGCAGTTCTTC,CASRAGTHRDEQFF
-,TRBJ2-7,-,TRBV6-1,TGTGCCAGCAGGCTCCAGTGGGGGGCTAGCGGCAGCTACGAGCAGTACTTC,CASRLQWGASGSYEQYF
-,TRBJ2-1,many,TRBV5-1,TGCGCCAGCAGCCGTCCCCCCCAGGAAGTGCAGTTCTTC,CASSRPPQEVQFF
TRBD2,TRBJ2-7,many,TRBV6-1,TGTGCCAGCAGACGAGCGGGACGGGGGGACTACGAGCAGTACTTC,CASRRAGRGDYEQYF
-,TRBJ1-1,many,TRBV7-3,TGTGCCAGCAGCTTAGGACTAGTCCGGAACACTGAAGCTTTCTTT,CASSLGLVRNTEAFF
TRBD1,TRBJ2-7,many,TRBV18,TGTGCCAGCTCACCCGCTGGCTCGAGGGACAGGGGCCCCGAGCAGTACTTC,CASSPAGSRDRGPEQYF
-,TRBJ1-5,-,TRBV9,TGTGCCAGCAGCGTCGACAACAGGGACGATCAGCCCCAGCATTTT,CASSVDNRDDQPQHF
-,TRBJ1-2,-,TRBV2,TGTGCCAGCAGTGGGGGGGGATTAGGGGGCTACACCTTC,CASSGGGLGGYTF
TRBD2,TRBJ2-3,-,TRBV10-3,TGTGCCACTGCCGCGGGGCGGGAGACAGATACGCAGTATTTT,CATAAGRETDTQYF
-,TRBJ1-1,many,TRBV12-3/TRBV12-4,TGTGCCAGCAGTCCACCTAGCAATGAAGCTTTCTTT,CASSPPSNEAFF
-,TRBJ2-1,many,TRBV27,TGTGCCAGCAGTTTAGGAAATGGTGAGCAGTTCTTC,CASSLGNGEQFF
TRBD1,TRBJ1-5,many,TRBV6-5,TGTGCCAGCAGTTGGACAGGGACTCAGCCCCAGCATTTT,CASSWTGTQPQHF
-,TRBJ2-1,many,TRBV27,TGTGCCAGCACCGATCCTCGCGGGGTCTACAATGAGCAGTTCTTC,CASTDPRGVYNEQFF
TRBD2,TRBJ2-1,few,TRBV7-2,TGTGCCAGCAGCTTTGGGACTAGCAATGAGCAGTTCTTC,CASSFGTSNEQFF
TRBD2,TRBJ2-3,many,TRBV6-5,TGTGCCAGCAGTTACGATCGGCTGGCATTAGCGGGAGACATAGATACGCAGTATTTT,CASSYDRLALAGDIDTQYF
TRBD2,TRBJ2-5,many,TRBV7-3,TGTGCCAGCAGCCCCGGACTAGCGGGAGGGAAGACCCAGTACTTC,CASSPGLAGGKTQYF
-,TRBJ2-1,-,TRBV7-2,TGTGCCAGCAGCTTAAGGAGGGAGTTGAATGAGCAGTTCTTC,CASSLRRELNEQFF
-,TRBJ1-4,few,TRBV7-3,TGTGCCAGCAGCTTACCGGGGAGGCGGGAAAAACTGTTTTTT,CASSLPGRREKLFF
-,TRBJ2-7,many,TRBV7-2,TGTGCCAGCAGCTCGCCTAGCGACTCCTACGAGCAGTACTTC,CASSSPSDSYEQYF
TRBD1,TRBJ1-4,-,TRBV19,TGTGCCAGTAGTACAGGGGGCGCGGGGACTAATGAAAAACTGTTTTTT,CASSTGGAGTNEKLFF
-,TRBJ2-1,many,TRBV2,TGTGCCAGTCTCTACAATGAGCAGTTCTTC,CASLYNEQFF
-,TRBJ2-1,few,TRBV5-8,TGTGCCAGCAGCCCCGACCAACTGGCGTGGGTTAATGAGCAGTTCTTC,CASSPDQLAWVNEQFF
-,TRBJ1-2,many,TRBV27,TGTGCCAGCAGTCATCCAGGGAGGAGTGGCTACACCTTC,CASSHPGRSGYTF
-,TRBJ1-1,many,TRBV2,TGTGCCAGCAGTGAAACGGGTATGAACACTGAAGCTTTCTTT,CASSETGMNTEAFF
-,TRBJ2-1,-,TRBV6-2/TRBV6-3,TGTGCCAGCAGTTACAACAGCTACAATGAGCAGTTCTTC,CASSYNSYNEQFF
-,TRBJ1-6,many,TRBV12-3/TRBV12-4,TGTGCCAGCGCCCTGCGGGGGGATTCACCCCTCCACTTT,CASALRGDSPLHF
-,TRBJ1-5,many,TRBV20-1,TGCAGTGCTAGGTCCGGGGGCGGGCGTCAGCCCCAGCATTTT,CSARSGGGRQPQHF